This T cell receptor beta chain was observed in a study of cytomegalovirus exposure and HLA in healthy donors. This CDR3 has 12 amino acids. Trimming left V 8 bases short and J 8 bases short, with 15 bases between. Germline V gene lookup returns CDR1 MNHEY and CDR2 SMNVEV (reference sequence). Only in-frame clones appear in the TCRdb table, and some are missing; sequencing was by immunoSEQ multiplex PCR. The repertoire includes 250,000 to 400,000 clones, approximately 85% of them detected once, and around 0.88% sits in the top ten. The gene calls are TRBV27 and TRBJ1-2, with D maybe TRBD1 (6 bases). Sequencing used PBMCs. The clonotype was recovered from a man under 40 in good health and CMV-seronegative. The CDR3 loop is CASGKTGNGYTF. CDR3 sequence (DNA): TGTGCCAGCGGAAAAACAGGGAACGGCTACACCTTC.